Listed here are 27 T cell receptor beta chains from one sample, sequenced in a study of T-cell reconstitution after alpha-beta-depleted transplantation in children. The authors prepared the TCRbeta library with unique molecular identifiers. From the PCR reads, TCRdb called clonotypes with MiXCR, one entry per CDR3 protein. This sample has 200,000 to 250,000 distinct CDR3 sequences, with about 9.2% found just once. The input for sequencing was PBMCs from the stem cell graft donor, taken from the stem cell graft. The receptors stem from a human donor who donated a stem cell graft to a child with acute lymphoblastic leukemia.

This clonotype was seen ten or more times. V and J are TRBV7-2 and TRBJ2-3; 7 nucleotides align to TRBD2. CDR3 length: 15 amino acids. Per the germline V gene, CDR1 is SGHTA and CDR2 is FQGNSA. V lost 5 bases, J lost 4 bases, and 9 bases stayed unmatched. CDR3: CASSKGLRMADTQYF. The CDR3 nucleotides read TGTGCCAGCAGCAAGGGACTAAGGATGGCAGATACGCAGTATTTT. Full variable domain (outside the CDR3, taken from reference TRBV7-2 and TRBJ2-3): GAGVSQSPSNKVTEKGKDVELRCDPISGHTALYWYRQSLGQGLEFLIYFQGNSAPDKSGLPSDRFSAERTGGSVSTLTIQRTQQEDSAVYLCASSKGLRMADTQYFGPGTRLTVL.

This clonotype turned up a few times. The rearrangement links TRBV12-3 or TRBV12-4 to TRBJ1-2; D gene uncertain. The germline V and J ends were trimmed by 2 bases and 7 bases, with 8 bases remaining between them. The CDR3 length is 12 residues. CDR3: CASSLSGLGYTF. The DNA for the CDR3 is TGTGCCAGCAGTTTATCTGGGCTTGGCTACACCTTC.

The chain uses TRBV24-1 and TRBJ1-5; tentatively, D is TRBD1 (5 bases). This CDR3 is 14 amino acids long. V lost 6 bases and J lost 3, with 11 bases in between. Germline assignment: CDR1 KGHDR and CDR2 SFDVKD. CDR3 sequence: CATSIGGNNQPQHF. CDR3 sequence (DNA): TGTGCCACCAGTATCGGGGGTAACAATCAGCCCCAGCATTTT.

This clonotype was picked up a small number of times. The chain couples TRBV7-9 to TRBJ1-4; 8 nucleotides match TRBD1. The ends lost 3 bases at V and 6 bases at J; junction bases unmatched: 6. The CDR3 length is 15 residues. From germline, CDR1 is SEHNR and CDR2 FQNEAQ (reference sequence). The CDR3 DNA is TGTGCCAGCAGCTTCTTTGACAGGGGTGATGAAAAACTGTTTTTT. Protein sequence: CASSFFDRGDEKLFF.

This clonotype appeared a single time. The J gene is TRBJ1-1, the V gene TRBV5-4, with D possibly being TRBD1 (6 bases). This CDR3 has 14 residues. V lost 4 bases, J lost 13 bases, and 23 bases lay in between. Germline CDR1 and CDR2: SGHNT and YYREEE (reference sequence). The CDR3 DNA reads TGTGCCAGCAGCCCCCTGGCGGGGGCTAGGGAATTTTTCTTT. Translated, it gives CASSPLAGAREFFF.

In this sample, this clonotype turned up a few times. The chain couples TRBV19 to TRBJ1-2, with a weak D call TRBD1 (5 bases). CDR1 and CDR2 from the germline V gene are LNHDA and SQIVND (reference sequence). The ends were cut back, 7 bases at V and 1 base at J, with 10 bases in the middle. The CDR3 contains 13 residues. CDR3 sequence (DNA): TGTGCCAGTACAAACGGACATAACTATGGCTACACCTTC. This codes for CASTNGHNYGYTF.

This clonotype was seen a few times. The chain combines TRBV11-2 with TRBJ2-7, with D hard to call. Germline CDR1 is SGHAT and CDR2 is FQNNGV. Between the trimmed V and J ends, which lost 6 bases and 0 bases, there was a span of 12 bases. The CDR3 consists of 14 residues. CDR3: CASRLGHSSYEQYF. The CDR3 DNA sequence: TGTGCCAGCAGGCTGGGCCACTCCTCCTACGAGCAGTACTTC.

In this sample, this clonotype turned up a few times. This chain joins TRBV10-3 and TRBJ2-7; D ambiguous. V was pared by 9 bases and J by 7 bases, with 22 bases between. The CDR3 loop spans 14 amino acids. Per the germline V gene, CDR1 is ENHRY and CDR2 is SYGVKD. The CDR3 nucleotides read TGTGCCATGGGGAAGACGGACCCCCCGAGGGAGCAGTACTTC. This sequence encodes CAMGKTDPPREQYF.

This chain links TRBV29-1 with TRBJ1-1; D not resolved. Per the germline V gene, CDR1 is SQVTM and CDR2 is ANQGSEA. The CDR3 covers 14 residues. V shed 0 bases and J shed 4 bases, with 12 bases lying between them. CDR3 protein: CSVEDPLFSTEAFF. CDR3 nucleotide sequence: TGCAGCGTTGAAGATCCCCTATTTAGCACTGAAGCTTTCTTT.

The CDR3 protein is CAIRASGGNHYGYTF. The CDR3 DNA reads TGTGCCATCAGAGCGTCAGGGGGCAACCACTATGGCTACACCTTC. V is TRBV10-3 and J is TRBJ1-2; 8 nucleotides match TRBD1. The CDR3 sequence is 15 residues long. Germline V gives CDR1 ENHRY, CDR2 SYGVKD. V lost 6 bases, J lost 3 bases, and 9 bases stayed unmatched.

This clonotype was counted many times. The V gene is TRBV29-1, the J gene TRBJ2-1; 11 bases map to TRBD2. The CDR3 contains 16 residues. Germline CDR1 and CDR2: SQVTM and ANQGSEA. V lost 6 bases and J lost 0; bases outside the gene matches: 7. CDR3 sequence reads: CSVEGLAESSYNEQFF. DNA of the CDR3: TGCAGCGTCGAGGGACTAGCGGAAAGCTCCTACAATGAGCAGTTCTTC.

There are a few counts of this clonotype. This chain links TRBV6-5 with TRBJ1-2; D uncertain. The germline gives CDR1 MNHEY, CDR2 SVGAGI. The V gene lost 5 bases and the J gene lost 2 bases, with 6 bases spanning the gap. The CDR3 totals 12 residues. The CDR3 loop is CASSGQNYGYTF. Written as DNA, the CDR3 is TGTGCCAGCAGTGGGCAGAACTATGGCTACACCTTC.

The V call is TRBV7-9, the J call TRBJ1-5; D is uncertain. CDR1 is SEHNR and CDR2 is FQNEAQ in the germline V gene (reference sequence). The CDR3 loop spans 13 amino acids. Trimming left V 5 bases short and J 7 bases short, with 12 bases between. The CDR3 reads CASSPEGGQPQHF. The CDR3 DNA follows: TGTGCCAGCAGCCCTGAAGGAGGACAGCCCCAGCATTTT.

This clonotype was counted between two and nine times. The V and J genes are TRBV5-1 and TRBJ1-2; D perhaps matches TRBD1 (6 bases). The V end was cut by 4 bases, the J end by 4 bases, with 20 bases between. The germline gives CDR1 SGHRS, CDR2 YFSETQ. The CDR3 has 16 amino acids. As DNA, the CDR3 is TGCGCCAGCAGCGAAAAAAGCACAGGGCTGGGCTATGGCTACACCTTC. Translation: CASSEKSTGLGYGYTF. Supplemented by reference TRBV5-1 and TRBJ1-2, the full variable domain reads KAGVTQTPRYLIKTRGQQVTLSCSPISGHRSVSWYQQTPGQGLQFLFEYFSETQRNKGNFPGRFSGRQFSNSRSEMNVSTLELGDSALYLCASSEKSTGLGYGYTFGSGTRLTVV.

This clonotype has a count of ten or more. The rearrangement joins TRBV5-1 to TRBJ2-1; maybe TRBD1 (6 bases). The CDR3 extends over 16 amino acids. Germline values: CDR1 SGHRS, CDR2 YFSETQ. The V and J ends lost 4 bases and 0 bases respectively, with 14 bases between them. The CDR3 here is CASSPDRGGSYNEQFF. The CDR3, as DNA: TGCGCCAGCAGCCCGGACAGAGGGGGCTCCTACAATGAGCAGTTCTTC.

Many counts were recorded for this clonotype. The chain combines TRBV3-1 with TRBJ1-3; D remains unclear. Looked up from germline, CDR1 is LGHDT and CDR2 is YNNKEL (reference sequence). CDR3 length: 13 residues. V was shortened by 3 bases and J by 3 bases, with 6 bases between the two germline ends. This CDR3 is CASSQHHGNTIYF. The DNA of the CDR3 is TGTGCCAGCAGCCAGCACCATGGAAACACCATATATTTT. The whole variable domain, filled in from reference TRBV3-1 and TRBJ1-3, reads DTAVSQTPKYLVTQMGNDKSIKCEQNLGHDTMYWYKQDSKKFLKIMFSYNNKELIINETVPNRFSPKSPDKAHLNLHINSLELGDSAVYFCASSQHHGNTIYFGEGSWLTVV.

This clonotype has a handful of counts. The CDR3 spells CASSGTGSSYEQYF. In DNA form, the CDR3 reads TGTGCCAGCAGCGGGACAGGGAGCTCCTACGAGCAGTACTTC. The rearrangement joins TRBV12-3 or TRBV12-4 to TRBJ2-7; 9 bases agree with TRBD1. This CDR3 comprises 14 residues. Unmatched junction bases numbered 3, after V lost 6 bases and J lost 0 bases.

The chain joins TRBV2 to TRBJ2-3; D uncertain. CDR3 size: 14 residues. Germline CDR1 is SNHLY and CDR2 is FYNNEI. V lost 8 bases and J lost 2, with 14 bases in between. CDR3 nucleotide sequence: TGTGCCAGCCTCAGTCCCATCATCACAGATACGCAGTATTTT. Protein: CASLSPIITDTQYF.

This clonotype was detected a few times. This chain uses TRBV12-3 or TRBV12-4 with TRBJ1-5; D is undetermined. Trimming took off 3 bases at V and 6 bases at J, with 6 bases between the two ends. There are 12 residues in the CDR3. The CDR3 reads CASSFGSQPQHF. For the CDR3, the DNA is TGTGCCAGCAGTTTTGGCAGTCAGCCCCAGCATTTT.

The CDR3 loop reads CASSQDEVQDNTGELFF. The CDR3 region has the DNA TGTGCCAGCAGCCAAGATGAAGTACAGGATAATACCGGGGAGCTGTTTTTT. The chain links TRBV4-2 to TRBJ2-2, with D maybe TRBD1 (5 bases). The V end was cut by 0 bases, the J end by 5 bases, with 16 bases between. CDR1 LGHNA and CDR2 YNFKEQ come from the germline V gene. The CDR3 is 17 amino acids.

This clonotype was counted ten times or more. The chain is built from TRBV9 and TRBJ2-5, with TRBD1 matching 9 bases. Germline lookup yields CDR1 SGDLS and CDR2 YYNGEE. This CDR3 region has 14 residues. V shed 4 bases and J 1 base; nucleotides not matched to a gene: 2. Here the CDR3 reads CASSKTGGQETQYF. For the CDR3, the DNA is TGTGCCAGCAGCAAGACAGGGGGCCAAGAGACCCAGTACTTC.

The chain links TRBV7-9 to TRBJ1-2; 9 nucleotides line up with TRBD1. Per germline, CDR1 SEHNR and CDR2 FQNEAQ (reference sequence). V was clipped by 2 bases and J by 9 bases; unmatched bases: 7. CDR3 length: 14 residues. The CDR3 spells CASSLPRTGDRYTF. The CDR3, as DNA: TGTGCCAGCAGCTTACCAAGGACAGGGGATCGCTACACCTTC.

Ten or more counts support this clonotype. V is TRBV11-2 and J is TRBJ2-1; 10 bases are a match to TRBD2. Germline CDR1 SGHAT, CDR2 FQNNGV. Losses at the gene ends were 3 bases for V and 0 bases for J; bases not matched to a gene: 8. The length of the CDR3 is 18 residues. The chain's CDR3 is CASSFHSGGHFSYNEQFF. The CDR3 region has the DNA TGTGCCAGCAGCTTCCATAGCGGGGGGCACTTCTCCTACAATGAGCAGTTCTTC.

This chain links TRBV5-1 with TRBJ1-3; 8 nucleotides line up with TRBD1. The germline V gene has CDR1 SGHRS and CDR2 YFSETQ. This CDR3 contains 16 residues. The V gene end was trimmed by 2 bases and the J gene end by 0 bases; junction bases not matched to a gene: 4. The CDR3 sequence: CASSLQGGASGNTIYF. CDR3 sequence (DNA): TGCGCCAGCAGCTTACAGGGGGGAGCCTCTGGAAACACCATATATTTT.

V usage is TRBV7-9 and J usage is TRBJ1-2, with D possibly being TRBD1 (5 bases). The CDR3 is made up of 13 amino acids. V gave up 3 bases and J gave up 5 bases, with 10 bases separating them. Germline values: CDR1 SEHNR, CDR2 FQNEAQ (reference sequence). CDR3 loop: CASSFQGGYGYTF. The CDR3 region has the DNA TGTGCCAGCAGCTTCCAGGGTGGGTATGGCTACACCTTC. The whole variable domain, filled in from reference TRBV7-9 and TRBJ1-2, reads DTGVSQNPRHKITKRGQNVTFRCDPISEHNRLYWYRQTLGQGPEFLTYFQNEAQLEKSRLLSDRFSAERPKGSFSTLEIQRTEQGDSAMYLCASSFQGGYGYTFGSGTRLTVV.

The sample holds many counts of this clonotype. The CDR3 sequence is CSARDPAKETQYF. In DNA form, the CDR3 reads TGCAGTGCTAGAGATCCCGCAAAAGAGACCCAGTACTTC. The chain carries TRBV20-1 and TRBJ2-5; D is uncertain. The CDR3 runs to 13 residues. Germline lookup yields CDR1 DFQATT and CDR2 SNEGSKA (reference sequence). Deletions cut 0 bases from V and 3 bases from J, with 8 bases between.

CDR3 amino acids: CSVRGTGEHEQYF. CDR3 DNA: TGCAGCGTTCGGGGGACAGGGGAACACGAGCAGTACTTC. The V call is TRBV29-1, the J call TRBJ2-7; 10 bases map to TRBD1. This CDR3 comprises 13 residues. Trimming cost V 5 bases and J 5 bases; bases outside gene matches: 6. Germline lookup yields CDR1 SQVTM and CDR2 ANQGSEA.